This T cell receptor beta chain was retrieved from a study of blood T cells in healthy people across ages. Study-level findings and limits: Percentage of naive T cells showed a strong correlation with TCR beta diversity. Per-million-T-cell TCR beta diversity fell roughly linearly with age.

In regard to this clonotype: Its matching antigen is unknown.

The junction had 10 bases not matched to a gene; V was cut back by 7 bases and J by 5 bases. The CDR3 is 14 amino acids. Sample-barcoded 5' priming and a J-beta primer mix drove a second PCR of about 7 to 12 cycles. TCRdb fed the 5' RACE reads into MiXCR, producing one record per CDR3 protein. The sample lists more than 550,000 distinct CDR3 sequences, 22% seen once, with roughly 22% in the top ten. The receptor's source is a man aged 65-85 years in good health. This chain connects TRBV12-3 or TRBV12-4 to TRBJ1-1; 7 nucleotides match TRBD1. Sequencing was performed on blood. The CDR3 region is CASNQLQGSTEAFF. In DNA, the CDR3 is TGTGCCAGCAACCAATTACAGGGGTCGACTGAAGCTTTCTTT.